This T cell receptor (beta chain) was identified during a study of cytomegalovirus exposure and HLA in healthy donors. This PCR relied on a set of 60 Vbeta primers and 13 Jbeta primers. Assay used: immunoSEQ multiplex PCR; TCRdb lists only in-frame clones, some missing. The repertoire consists of some 91,000 clones, with about three quarters occurring once and the leading ten covering 7% to 9%. The germline CDR1 and CDR2 sequences are SGHKS and YYEKEE (reference sequence). Trimming stripped 0 bases from V and 2 bases from J, with 13 bases between. The CDR3 loop spans 16 amino acids. Study outcomes and limitations: TCR beta V- and J-gene trimming, according to a later analysis, was linked to a missense DCLRE1C variant.

A word on this clone: Its antigen is not identified.

Material: PBMCs. The chain links TRBV5-5 to TRBJ2-3, with D perhaps TRBD1 (7 bases). The clonotype was recovered from a man aged 35-49 years in good health and CMV-seropositive. The CDR3 nucleotides read TGTGCCAGCAGCTTGGCATCAGGGGGGAACACAGATACGCAGTATTTT. Its translation is CASSLASGGNTDTQYF.